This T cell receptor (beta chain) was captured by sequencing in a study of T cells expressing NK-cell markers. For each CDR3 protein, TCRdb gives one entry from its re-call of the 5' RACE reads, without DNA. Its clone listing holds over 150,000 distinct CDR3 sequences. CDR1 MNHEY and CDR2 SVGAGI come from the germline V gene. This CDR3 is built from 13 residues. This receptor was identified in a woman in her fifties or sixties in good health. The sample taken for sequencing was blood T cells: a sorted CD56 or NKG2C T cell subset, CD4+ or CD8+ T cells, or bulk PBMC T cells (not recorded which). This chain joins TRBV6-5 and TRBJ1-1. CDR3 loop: CASSYGARTEAFF.